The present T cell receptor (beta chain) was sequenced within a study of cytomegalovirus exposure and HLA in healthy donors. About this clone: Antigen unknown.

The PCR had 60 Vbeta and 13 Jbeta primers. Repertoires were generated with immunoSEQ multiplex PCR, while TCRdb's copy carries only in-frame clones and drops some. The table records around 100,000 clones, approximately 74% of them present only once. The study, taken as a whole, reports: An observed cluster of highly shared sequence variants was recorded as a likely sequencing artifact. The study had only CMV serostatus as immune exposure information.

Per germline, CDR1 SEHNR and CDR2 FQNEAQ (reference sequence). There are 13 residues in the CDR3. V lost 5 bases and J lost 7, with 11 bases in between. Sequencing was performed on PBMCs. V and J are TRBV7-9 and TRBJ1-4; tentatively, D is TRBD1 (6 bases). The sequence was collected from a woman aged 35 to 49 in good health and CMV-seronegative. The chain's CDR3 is CASSTGQVEKLFF. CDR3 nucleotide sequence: TGTGCCAGCAGCACAGGGCAAGTTGAAAAACTGTTTTTT.